This TCR beta chain was found in a study of glioma-infiltrating T cells. The study, taken as a whole, reports: Tissue and blood shared very few CDR3 sequences.

Trimming stripped 2 bases from V and 0 bases from J, with 7 bases between. The CDR3 has 14 residues. Germline lookup yields CDR1 SGHTA and CDR2 FQGNSA. This clonotype came up a few times. Antigen: not known. TCR alpha and beta CDR3 regions were amplified from RNA using iRepertoire nested multiplex PCR. TCRdb passed the multiplex PCR reads through MiXCR, listing each CDR3 protein once. The sample gives about 89,000 distinct CDR3 sequences, around 23% of which show up once; more than 6.5% is in the top ten. The sequence was obtained from a human donor with low-grade glioma or glioblastoma, undergoing nonglioma brain surgery, or in good health (not recorded which). Sequencing was done on a sample of glioma tissue, nonneoplastic brain tissue, or PBMCs (not recorded which). The rearrangement uses TRBV7-2 and TRBJ1-2; D unresolved. This chain's CDR3 is CASSLSSTNYGYTF. The CDR3 bases are TGTGCCAGCAGCTTAAGCAGCACTAACTATGGCTACACCTTC. Based on the CDR3 plus reference TRBV7-2 and TRBJ1-2, the full variable domain is GAGVSQSPSNKVTEKGKDVELRCDPISGHTALYWYRQSLGQGLEFLIYFQGNSAPDKSGLPSDRFSAERTGGSVSTLTIQRTQQEDSAVYLCASSLSSTNYGYTFGSGTRLTVV.